This T cell receptor beta chain was documented in a study of metastatic and nonmetastatic thyroid tumors. Overall study: Repertoires of blood and of tissue (tumor or nodule) from malignant and benign thyroid patients were compared.

TCRdb re-called the PCR reads with MiXCR. This table holds some 18,000 clones, approximately 22% found once. This CDR3 is 13 amino acids long. Per the germline V gene, CDR1 is GTSNPN and CDR2 is SVGIG (reference sequence). Deletions cut 4 bases from V and 4 bases from J, with 11 bases between. Ahead of thyroid surgery, no patient had received treatment of any kind. This clonotype originated in a male donor with papillary thyroid cancer or a benign thyroid nodule (not recorded which). Some clones in this sample may be carry-over from other donors' samples. The sequenced sample was tumor tissue. The rearrangement uses TRBV30 and TRBJ1-5, with D possibly matching TRBD1 (5 bases). CDR3: CAWTRDGNQPQHF. The CDR3 nucleotides read TGTGCCTGGACCCGGGACGGAAATCAGCCCCAGCATTTT.